Following are 28 T cell receptor beta chains from one sample sequenced in a study of blood T cell repertoires in COVID-19. The method was immunoSEQ multiplex PCR; TCRdb's version includes in-frame clones alone and lacks a portion of them. The data show some 250,000 clones, roughly 90% seen once. Sequenced input: peripheral blood. Receptors were obtained from a man younger than 40 with active or convalescent COVID-19.

The rearrangement links TRBV9 to TRBJ1-4; TRBD1 agrees at 7 bases. Trimming removed 3 bases from V and 6 bases from J; junction bases left unmatched: 2. The length of the CDR3 is 13 residues. Germline V gives CDR1 SGDLS, CDR2 YYNGEE. CDR3 residues: CASSETGHEKLFF. As DNA, the CDR3 is TGTGCCAGCAGCGAGACAGGGCATGAAAAACTGTTTTTT.

The chain has TRBV5-8 and TRBJ1-2, with D perhaps matching TRBD1 (5 bases). CDR1 is SGHTS, CDR2 YDEGEE, per germline. The V end lost 4 bases, the J end lost 10 bases, and 17 bases lay between the germline ends. The CDR3 spans 13 residues. In DNA form, the CDR3 reads TGTGCCAGCAGCCGAAAAGGCCGGGACTACTACACCTTC. Amino acids: CASSRKGRDYYTF.

The rearrangement links TRBV6-4 to TRBJ2-3, with D maybe TRBD2 (5 bases). The CDR3 length is 14 residues. The V gene lost 6 bases and the J gene lost 5 bases, with 15 bases spanning the gap. Germline values: CDR1 MRHNA, CDR2 SNTAGT. The CDR3 DNA is TGTGCCAGCAGCCCGACCGGGGTCGGAGATACGCAGTATTTT. It is translated as CASSPTGVGDTQYF.

The chain combines TRBV6-5 with TRBJ1-2; D remains unclear. CDR3 size: 15 residues. Per the germline V gene, CDR1 is MNHEY and CDR2 is SVGAGI. Between the trimmed V and J ends, which lost 6 bases and 4 bases, there was a span of 18 bases. This CDR3 is CASRGREHEIYGYTF. The CDR3 DNA follows: TGTGCCAGCAGAGGGAGGGAACACGAGATCTATGGCTACACCTTC.

The J gene is TRBJ2-1, the V gene TRBV7-9; the D gene is possibly TRBD2 (7 bases). Trimming stripped 5 bases from V and 3 bases from J, with 14 bases between. CDR3 length: 15 residues. Germline V gives CDR1 SEHNR, CDR2 FQNEAQ (reference sequence). CDR3 nucleotides: TGTGCCAGCAGCCGCAGGGAGGGGGACTACAATGAGCAGTTCTTC. Amino acids: CASSRREGDYNEQFF. Full variable domain (remainder filled in from reference TRBV7-9 and TRBJ2-1): DTGVSQNPRHKITKRGQNVTFRCDPISEHNRLYWYRQTLGQGPEFLTYFQNEAQLEKSRLLSDRFSAERPKGSFSTLEIQRTEQGDSAMYLCASSRREGDYNEQFFGPGTRLTVL.

V and J are TRBV6-6 and TRBJ2-7; unclear D gene. Trimming stripped 3 bases from V and 1 base from J, with 7 bases between. In germline, CDR1 is MNHNY, CDR2 SVGAGI (reference sequence). This CDR3 has 13 residues. The CDR3 is CASSYTDSYEQYF. CDR3 sequence (DNA): TGTGCCAGCAGTTATACAGATTCCTACGAGCAGTACTTC.

In this sample, this clone turned up once. The gene calls are TRBV2 and TRBJ2-2, with 11 bases identical to TRBD1. This CDR3 has 17 amino acids. CDR1 is SNHLY, CDR2 FYNNEI, per germline. J gave up 6 bases and V 6 bases, and 12 bases lay outside the gene matches. CDR3 bases: TGTGCCAGCAGCTCCCGGACAGGGGGCCGTACAGCCGGGGAGCTGTTTTTT. Its translation: CASSSRTGGRTAGELFF.

This clone was found once. The rearrangement uses TRBV10-3 and TRBJ2-1; tentatively, D is TRBD1 (6 bases). Deletions cut 9 bases from V and 5 bases from J, with 11 bases between. Germline CDR1 reads ENHRY; CDR2 reads SYGVKD. This CDR3 spans 12 amino acids. This CDR3 reads CAISTGNNEQFF. The CDR3 DNA is TGTGCCATATCTACAGGGAACAATGAGCAGTTCTTC.

The rearrangement joins TRBV30 to TRBJ1-5; tentatively, D is TRBD1 (5 bases). The CDR3 is 14 residues long. Deletions cut 5 bases from V and 1 base from J, with 12 bases between. Germline loops: CDR1 GTSNPN, CDR2 SVGIG (reference sequence). CDR3 residues: CAWGRVSSNQPQHF. The CDR3 DNA sequence: TGTGCCTGGGGCAGGGTTTCGAGCAATCAGCCCCAGCATTTT.

The rearrangement uses TRBV6-2 or TRBV6-3 and TRBJ2-1; maybe TRBD2 (5 bases). With 0 bases removed from V and 3 bases from J, the gap between germline ends came to 18 bases. This CDR3 has 18 residues. From germline, CDR1 is MNHEY and CDR2 SVGEGT. The chain's CDR3 is CASSYSRVAPESYNEQFF. As DNA, the CDR3 is TGTGCCAGCAGTTACTCGAGGGTGGCCCCTGAAAGCTACAATGAGCAGTTCTTC.

The V call is TRBV4-1, the J call TRBJ2-1, with D possibly being TRBD1 (5 bases). The germline gives CDR1 MGHRA, CDR2 YSYEKL. This CDR3 is 15 amino acids long. The ends were cut back, 0 bases at V and 6 bases at J, with 12 bases in the middle. The CDR3 coding sequence is TGCGCCAGCAGCCAAGAGGGGCTTACGTCCAATGAGCAGTTCTTC. Translated, it gives CASSQEGLTSNEQFF.

The rearrangement uses TRBV7-8 and TRBJ2-7; TRBD1 matches at 9 bases. This CDR3 is 14 amino acids long. The J segment lost 3 bases and the V segment lost 3 bases, leaving 3 bases of the junction unmatched. Looked up from germline, CDR1 is SGHVS and CDR2 is FQNEAQ. The CDR3 DNA sequence: TGTGCCAGCAGCTTTCGGACAGGGGACTACGAGCAGTACTTC. This translates into CASSFRTGDYEQYF.

The J gene is TRBJ2-1, the V gene TRBV12-3 or TRBV12-4; no reliable D call. The length of the CDR3 is 13 residues. Trimming left V 8 bases short and J 6 bases short, with 14 bases between. This CDR3 is CASALLSPNEQFF. The CDR3 coding sequence is TGTGCCAGCGCCCTATTGTCTCCCAATGAGCAGTTCTTC.

The chain carries TRBV6-4 and TRBJ2-2; weak D call: TRBD1 (5 bases). This CDR3 has 16 residues. Per the germline V gene, CDR1 is MRHNA and CDR2 is SNTAGT. Trimming left V 3 bases short and J 2 bases short, with 13 bases between. For the CDR3, the DNA is TGTGCCAGCAGTGAGAACCAGGGTACTAACACCGGGGAGCTGTTTTTT. This translates into CASSENQGTNTGELFF.

This chain joins TRBV10-3 and TRBJ2-7; 9 bases are a match to TRBD1. V was pared by 0 bases and J by 4 bases, with 13 bases of the junction left unmatched. Germline V gene data show CDR1 as ENHRY and CDR2 as SYGVKD. The CDR3 consists of 18 residues. CDR3 DNA: TGTGCCATCAGTGAGTCGGGGTCCAGGGACAGGGTGTTGTACGAGCAGTACTTC. Translation: CAISESGSRDRVLYEQYF.

The CDR3 DNA reads TGTGCCAGCAGCTTAACCGGGACTCCAAACGAGCAGTACTTC. The encoded protein is CASSLTGTPNEQYF. The V call is TRBV5-5, the J call TRBJ2-7, with D possibly matching TRBD2 (6 bases). With 2 bases removed from V and 5 bases from J, the gap between germline ends came to 14 bases. The CDR3 consists of 14 residues. The germline V gene has CDR1 SGHKS and CDR2 YYEKEE (reference sequence).

A note on this clone: Other DNA variants within this sample encode the same CDR3. This sequence joins TRBV30 and TRBJ1-6; 9 nucleotides align to TRBD1. The V and J ends lost 5 bases and 6 bases, in that order; junction bases with no gene match: 2. The CDR3 is made up of 13 amino acids. Germline-derived CDR1 and CDR2 are GTSNPN and SVGIG (reference sequence). CDR3 region: CAWSGQGNSPLHF. CDR3 nucleotide sequence: TGTGCCTGGTCGGGACAGGGTAATTCACCCCTCCACTTT.

The chain combines TRBV5-4 with TRBJ1-6; 7 nucleotides line up with TRBD1. The CDR3 length is 14 residues. J was trimmed by 8 bases and V by 2 bases; bases with no gene match: 4. Germline CDR1 and CDR2: SGHNT and YYREEE (reference sequence). The CDR3 nucleotides are TGTGCCAGCAGCTTAGGACAGGCATATTCACCCCTCCACTTT. Translating it yields CASSLGQAYSPLHF.

The chain employs TRBV4-1 and TRBJ2-7; 7 bases are a match to TRBD1. Losses at the gene ends were 4 bases for V and 2 bases for J; bases not matched to a gene: 8. The CDR3 has 15 amino acids. Germline CDR1 and CDR2: MGHRA and YSYEKL. CDR3 protein: CASSPRTGSTYEQYF. As DNA, the CDR3 is TGCGCCAGCAGCCCGCGGACAGGATCAACCTACGAGCAGTACTTC.

The rearrangement joins TRBV18 to TRBJ2-5, with a tentative D call TRBD1 (5 bases). V lost 3 bases and J 2 bases, leaving 7 bases between the germline ends. This CDR3 region has 13 residues. Germline CDR1 reads KGHSH; CDR2 reads LQKENI. CDR3: CASSPTEQETQYF. The CDR3 DNA sequence: TGTGCCAGCTCACCGACAGAGCAAGAGACCCAGTACTTC.

V is TRBV6-2 or TRBV6-3 and J is TRBJ2-7, with D possibly matching TRBD2 (7 bases). This CDR3 is built from 15 residues. Germline V gene data show CDR1 as MNHEY and CDR2 as SVGEGT. The germline V and J ends were trimmed by 6 bases and 3 bases, with 18 bases remaining between them. The CDR3 bases are TGTGCCAGCAGCGACCGGGGCGGGGGCCACTACGAGCAGTACTTC. It codes for CASSDRGGGHYEQYF.

The chain is built from TRBV5-4 and TRBJ1-1; weak D call: TRBD1 (5 bases). V was cut by 5 bases and J by 3 bases, with 20 bases left in between. CDR3 size: 16 residues. CDR1 is SGHNT, CDR2 YYREEE, per germline (reference sequence). CDR3 coding DNA: TGTGCCAGCAGACAAATGGGACTGGGTTGGGACACTGAAGCTTTCTTT. Its translation: CASRQMGLGWDTEAFF.

CDR3 in amino acids: CASSSITGKFSYEQYF. For the CDR3, the DNA is TGTGCCAGCAGTTCAATAACAGGAAAATTTTCCTACGAGCAGTACTTC. The rearrangement joins TRBV27 to TRBJ2-7; a possible D gene is TRBD1 (5 bases). Deletions cut 4 bases from V and 1 base from J, with 17 bases between. The CDR3 runs 16 residues. Germline V CDR1 and CDR2: MNHEY, SMNVEV (reference sequence).

The rearrangement links TRBV15 to TRBJ1-1, with TRBD1 as a possible D gene (6 bases). This CDR3 has 15 amino acids. Trimming left V 5 bases short and J 5 bases short, with 18 bases between. Germline CDR1 reads LNHNV; CDR2 reads YYDKDF (reference sequence). As DNA, the CDR3 is TGTGCCACCAGCCCACGACAGGACTCTTGGACTGAAGCTTTCTTT. This codes for CATSPRQDSWTEAFF.

Here the CDR3 reads CASRRTAFNTEAFF. The CDR3 bases are TGTGCCAGCAGACGGACAGCTTTTAACACTGAAGCTTTCTTT. The chain is built from TRBV3-1 (or the pseudogene TRBV3-2) and TRBJ1-1; perhaps TRBD1 as D (6 bases). This CDR3 has 14 amino acids. Germline values: CDR1 LGHDT, CDR2 YNNKEL (reference sequence). V lost 6 bases, J lost 2 bases, and 13 bases lay in between.

This clone has only a few counts. The V gene is TRBV20-1, the J gene TRBJ2-5; the D gene is possibly TRBD1 (7 bases). Between the trimmed V and J ends, which lost 3 bases and 2 bases, there was a span of 16 bases. The CDR3 sequence is 15 residues long. CDR1 and CDR2 (germline): DFQATT, SNEGSKA (reference sequence). DNA for the CDR3: TGCAGTGCTAGTTGGAGGGGACAGAGTCAAGAGACCCAGTACTTC. Translating gives CSASWRGQSQETQYF.

The V gene is TRBV7-8, the J gene TRBJ1-1; 9 positions match TRBD1. This CDR3 has 16 amino acids. Losses at the gene ends were 5 bases for V and 2 bases for J; bases not matched to a gene: 9. Per germline, CDR1 SGHVS and CDR2 FQNEAQ. CDR3 in DNA: TGTGCCAGCAGCCTGAGGCGGGACAGGGACAACACTGAAGCTTTCTTT. It codes for CASSLRRDRDNTEAFF.

The V call is TRBV4-1, the J call TRBJ1-1; D not resolved. CDR1 and CDR2 from the germline V gene are MGHRA and YSYEKL. This CDR3 comprises 13 residues. The ends were cut back, 2 bases at V and 3 bases at J, with 7 bases in the middle. The CDR3, as DNA: TGCGCCAGCAGCCAATCGGTGGACACTGAAGCTTTCTTT. Protein product: CASSQSVDTEAFF.